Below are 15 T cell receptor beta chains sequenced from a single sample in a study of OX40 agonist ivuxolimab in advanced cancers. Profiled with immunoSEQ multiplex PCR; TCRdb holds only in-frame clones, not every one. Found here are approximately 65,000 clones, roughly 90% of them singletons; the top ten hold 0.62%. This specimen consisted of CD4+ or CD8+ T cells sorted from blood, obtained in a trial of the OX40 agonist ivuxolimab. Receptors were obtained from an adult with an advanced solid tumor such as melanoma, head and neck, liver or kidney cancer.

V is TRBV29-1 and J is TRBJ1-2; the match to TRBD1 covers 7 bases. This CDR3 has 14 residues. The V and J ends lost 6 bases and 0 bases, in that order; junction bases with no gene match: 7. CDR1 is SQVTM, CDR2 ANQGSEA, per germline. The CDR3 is CSVLPGTANYGYTF. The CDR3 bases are TGCAGCGTGCTTCCTGGGACAGCTAACTATGGCTACACCTTC.

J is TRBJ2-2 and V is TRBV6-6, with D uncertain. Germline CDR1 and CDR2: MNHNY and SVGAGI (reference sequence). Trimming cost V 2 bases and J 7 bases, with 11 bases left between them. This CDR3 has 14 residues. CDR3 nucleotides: TGTGCCAGCAGTTACGGGCAGGTGGGCGGGGAGCTGTTTTTT. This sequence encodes CASSYGQVGGELFF.

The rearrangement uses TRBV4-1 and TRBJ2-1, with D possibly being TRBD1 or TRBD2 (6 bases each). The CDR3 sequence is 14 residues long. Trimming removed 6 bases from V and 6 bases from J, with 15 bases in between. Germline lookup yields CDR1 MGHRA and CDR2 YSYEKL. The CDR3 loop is CASSSLWGANEQFF. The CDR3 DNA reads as TGCGCCAGCAGTTCCTTGTGGGGGGCCAATGAGCAGTTCTTC.

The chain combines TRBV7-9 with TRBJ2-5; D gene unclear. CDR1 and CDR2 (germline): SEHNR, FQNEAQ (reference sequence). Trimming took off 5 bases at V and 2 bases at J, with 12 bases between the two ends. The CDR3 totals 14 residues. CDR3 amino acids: CASSRNGPQETQYF. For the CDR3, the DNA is TGTGCCAGCAGCCGAAACGGACCGCAAGAGACCCAGTACTTC.

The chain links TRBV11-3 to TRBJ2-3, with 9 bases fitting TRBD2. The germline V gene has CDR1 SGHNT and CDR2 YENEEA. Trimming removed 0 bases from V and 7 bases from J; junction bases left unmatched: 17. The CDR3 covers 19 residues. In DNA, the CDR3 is TGTGCCAGCAGCTTAGATGGGGCTAGCGGGATGGTTCGTTTTAATACGCAGTATTTT. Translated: CASSLDGASGMVRFNTQYF.

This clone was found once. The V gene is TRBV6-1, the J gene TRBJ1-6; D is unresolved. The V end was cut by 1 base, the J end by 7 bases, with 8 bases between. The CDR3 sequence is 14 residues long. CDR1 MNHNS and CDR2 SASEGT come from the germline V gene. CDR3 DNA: TGTGCCAGCAGTGAAGGGGCGGGGAATTCACCCCTCCACTTT. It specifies CASSEGAGNSPLHF.

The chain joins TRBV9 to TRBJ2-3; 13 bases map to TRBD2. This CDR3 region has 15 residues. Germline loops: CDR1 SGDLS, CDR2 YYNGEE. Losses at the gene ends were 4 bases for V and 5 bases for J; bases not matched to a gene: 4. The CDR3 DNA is TGTGCCAGCAGCTTAAGGACTAGCGGGGGAGATACGCAGTATTTT. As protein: CASSLRTSGGDTQYF.

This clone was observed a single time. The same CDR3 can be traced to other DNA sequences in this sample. The CDR3 here is CAISENGDGNQPQHF. In DNA form, the CDR3 reads TGTGCCATCAGTGAGAACGGGGACGGAAATCAGCCCCAGCATTTT. The J gene is TRBJ1-5, the V gene TRBV10-3, with D possibly being TRBD1 (5 bases). CDR3 length: 15 residues. V dropped 2 bases and J dropped 4 bases, with 12 bases sitting between them. Looked up from germline, CDR1 is ENHRY and CDR2 is SYGVKD.

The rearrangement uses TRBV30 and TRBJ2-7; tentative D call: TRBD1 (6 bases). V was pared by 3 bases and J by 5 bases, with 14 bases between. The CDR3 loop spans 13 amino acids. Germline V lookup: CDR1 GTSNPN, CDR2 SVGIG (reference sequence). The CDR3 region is CAWSPDSLHEQYF. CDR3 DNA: TGTGCCTGGAGCCCGGACAGTCTCCACGAGCAGTACTTC.

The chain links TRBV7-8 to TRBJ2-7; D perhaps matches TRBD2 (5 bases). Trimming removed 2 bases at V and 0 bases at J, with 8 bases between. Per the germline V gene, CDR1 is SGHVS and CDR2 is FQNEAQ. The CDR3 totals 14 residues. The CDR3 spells CASSLSGGSYEQYF. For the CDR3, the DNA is TGTGCCAGCAGCTTATCCGGAGGCTCCTACGAGCAGTACTTC.

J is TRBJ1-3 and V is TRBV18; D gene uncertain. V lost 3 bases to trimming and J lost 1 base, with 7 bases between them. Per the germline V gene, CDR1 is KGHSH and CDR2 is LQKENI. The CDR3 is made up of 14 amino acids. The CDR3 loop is CASSPLQSGNTIYF. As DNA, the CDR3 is TGTGCCAGCTCACCGTTACAGTCTGGAAACACCATATATTTT.

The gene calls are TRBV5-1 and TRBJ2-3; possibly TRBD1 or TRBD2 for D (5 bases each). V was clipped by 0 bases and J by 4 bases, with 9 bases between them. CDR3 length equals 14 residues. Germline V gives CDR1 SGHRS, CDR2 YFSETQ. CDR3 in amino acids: CASSLAGTADTQYF. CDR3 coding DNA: TGCGCCAGCAGCTTGGCGGGGACCGCAGATACGCAGTATTTT.

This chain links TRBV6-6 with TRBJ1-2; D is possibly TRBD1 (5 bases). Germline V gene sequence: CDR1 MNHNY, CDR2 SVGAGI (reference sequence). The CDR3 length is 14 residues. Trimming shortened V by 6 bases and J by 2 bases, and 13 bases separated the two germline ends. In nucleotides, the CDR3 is TGTGCCAGCAGAATCACAGGCTACAACTATGGCTACACCTTC. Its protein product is CASRITGYNYGYTF.

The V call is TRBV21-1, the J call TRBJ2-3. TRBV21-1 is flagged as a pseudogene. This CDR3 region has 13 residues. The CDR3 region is CASSPWGTDTQYF. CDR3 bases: TGTGCCAGCAGCCCCTGGGGCACAGATACGCAGTATTTT.

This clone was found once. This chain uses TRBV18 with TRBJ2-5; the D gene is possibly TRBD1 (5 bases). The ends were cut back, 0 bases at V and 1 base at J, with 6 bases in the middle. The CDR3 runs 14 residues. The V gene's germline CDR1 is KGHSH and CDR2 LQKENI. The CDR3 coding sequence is TGTGCCAGCTCACCACCGGGGCGCCAAGAGACCCAGTACTTC. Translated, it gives CASSPPGRQETQYF.